Below, 31 T cell receptor beta chains from the same sample are listed, as sequenced in a study of regulatory T cells in long-lasting Graves disease. Libraries of TCR beta came from iRepertoire HTBI primers plus Arm-PCR of CDR3 regions. TCRdb reprocessed the multiplex PCR reads with MiXCR, giving one entry per CDR3 protein. Altogether about 660,000 distinct CDR3 sequences are present, 25% to 35% being singletons, with the ten largest covering around 42%. Time point meaning: persistent/refractory GD, antithyroid drugs over 5 years with positive TRAb. From RNA extracted from PBMCs, the TCR library was made. Sequencing used peripheral blood mononuclear cells (PBMCs), obtained when the disease was refractory, from a patient treated with antithyroid drugs. The receptors were sampled from a female donor with Graves disease.

V gene TRBV5-1 combines with J gene TRBJ2-6; D may correspond to TRBD1 or TRBD2 (5 bases each). The CDR3 loop spans 16 amino acids. CDR1 is SGHRS and CDR2 is YFSETQ in the germline V gene. Trimming stripped 1 base from V and 2 bases from J, with 10 bases between. This CDR3 reads CASSLQGEAGANVLTF. The CDR3 nucleotides are TGCGCCAGCAGCTTGCAGGGAGAGGCTGGGGCCAACGTCCTGACTTTC.

The sample holds many counts of this clonotype. V gene TRBV28 combines with J gene TRBJ1-5, with TRBD1 matching over 7 bases. Germline V lookup: CDR1 MDHEN, CDR2 SYDVKM. The CDR3 covers 15 residues. The V segment lost 3 bases and the J segment 5 bases; nucleotides outside the gene matches: 7. This CDR3 reads CASSFSGQRYQPQHF. The CDR3 DNA follows: TGTGCCAGCAGTTTCTCGGGACAGAGATATCAGCCCCAGCATTTT.

This clonotype was found many times. This chain connects TRBV28 to TRBJ2-6, with D perhaps given as TRBD1 or TRBD2 (5 bases each). Germline V gene data show CDR1 as MDHEN and CDR2 as SYDVKM. The CDR3 contains 17 residues. The V end lost 5 bases, the J end lost 0 bases, and 14 bases lay between the germline ends. The CDR3 spells CASSTGTVPSGANVLTF. In DNA form, the CDR3 reads TGTGCCAGCAGTACCGGGACGGTGCCCTCTGGGGCCAACGTCCTGACTTTC.

The genes are TRBV20-1 and TRBJ2-7, with D hard to call. The V and J ends lost 6 bases and 3 bases respectively, with 9 bases between them. Germline-derived CDR1 and CDR2 are DFQATT and SNEGSKA (reference sequence). The CDR3 runs to 11 residues. CDR3 nucleotides: TGCAGTGCCTCGGTCGACTACGAGCAGTACTTC. It yields the protein CSASVDYEQYF.

The rearrangement uses TRBV5-1 and TRBJ2-2; TRBD2 aligns across 11 bases. After removal of 2 bases from V and 0 bases from J, the junction contained 9 bases not matched to a gene. This CDR3 contains 19 residues. Germline-derived CDR1 and CDR2 are SGHRS and YFSETQ. The CDR3: CASSFRLAGQFANTGELFF. CDR3 nucleotide sequence: TGCGCCAGCAGCTTTAGACTAGCGGGGCAGTTCGCGAACACCGGGGAGCTGTTTTTT. Complete variable domain (other parts from reference TRBV5-1 and TRBJ2-2): KAGVTQTPRYLIKTRGQQVTLSCSPISGHRSVSWYQQTPGQGLQFLFEYFSETQRNKGNFPGRFSGRQFSNSRSEMNVSTLELGDSALYLCASSFRLAGQFANTGELFFGEGSRLTVL.

This clonotype was seen a few times. V is TRBV7-9 and J is TRBJ2-7; tentative D call: TRBD2 (6 bases). The germline V gene has CDR1 SEHNR and CDR2 FQNEAQ (reference sequence). The CDR3 consists of 16 residues. The V end lost 5 bases, the J end lost 0 bases, and 17 bases lay between the germline ends. CDR3 DNA sequence: TGTGCCAGCAGCGACGGGAGTACCGTAAGCTCCTACGAGCAGTACTTC. Translating it yields CASSDGSTVSSYEQYF.

This clonotype was observed a handful of times. The CDR3 DNA reads as TGCAGTGCTAGAGATCGGATCTCTGGAAACACCATATATTTT. Its translation: CSARDRISGNTIYF. The chain couples TRBV20-1 to TRBJ1-3; D unresolved. Germline CDR1 and CDR2: DFQATT and SNEGSKA (reference sequence). Trimming stripped 0 bases from V and 0 bases from J, with 6 bases between. CDR3 size: 14 residues.

V and J are TRBV11-2 and TRBJ2-7, with TRBD1 matching over 7 bases. Trimming removed 4 bases from V and 5 bases from J; junction bases left unmatched: 8. The CDR3 runs 14 residues. CDR1 is SGHAT, CDR2 FQNNGV, per germline. CDR3: CASSSIQGDNEQYF. CDR3 DNA: TGTGCCAGCAGCTCCATCCAGGGGGACAACGAGCAGTACTTC.

This chain uses TRBV5-1 with TRBJ1-4, with D uncertain. Germline CDR1 reads SGHRS; CDR2 reads YFSETQ. This CDR3 spans 18 amino acids. The V end was cut by 3 bases, the J end by 8 bases, with 26 bases between. CDR3 protein: CASSSMTSDKLLGEKLFF. The CDR3, as DNA: TGCGCCAGCAGCTCTATGACATCCGACAAGCTACTGGGGGAAAAACTGTTTTTT.

This clonotype was observed a handful of times. CDR3 region: CASSQWGPYEQYF. The CDR3 DNA reads as TGTGCCAGCAGCCAATGGGGTCCCTACGAGCAGTACTTC. The rearrangement uses TRBV7-9 and TRBJ2-7, with D uncertain. This CDR3 spans 13 amino acids. V lost 5 bases and J lost 2, with 10 bases in between. Germline-derived CDR1 and CDR2 are SEHNR and FQNEAQ (reference sequence).

This clonotype showed up many times. J is TRBJ2-4 and V is TRBV28; maybe TRBD2 (6 bases). The CDR3 is 13 amino acids. Trimming took off 7 bases at V and 6 bases at J, with 13 bases between the two ends. The germline CDR1 and CDR2 sequences are MDHEN and SYDVKM. The CDR3 DNA follows: TGTGCCAGCATCCCGGACGGGAGAAACATTCAGTACTTC. It is translated as CASIPDGRNIQYF.

This chain uses TRBV30 with TRBJ1-5; D is uncertain. Looked up from germline, CDR1 is GTSNPN and CDR2 is SVGIG (reference sequence). The CDR3 spans 15 residues. V was clipped by 2 bases and J by 3 bases, with 14 bases between them. CDR3 bases: TGTGCCTGGAGTTTAACCGAAGGTTACAATCAGCCCCAGCATTTT. This gives the protein CAWSLTEGYNQPQHF.

This clonotype has more than one count but fewer than ten. The V call is TRBV28, the J call TRBJ1-5, with D unresolved. This CDR3 is 16 amino acids long. V gave up 7 bases and J gave up 3 bases, with 19 bases separating them. Germline CDR1 MDHEN, CDR2 SYDVKM. The CDR3 reads CASTLGTAFFNQPQHF. The CDR3 DNA follows: TGTGCCAGCACCTTGGGTACAGCCTTTTTCAATCAGCCCCAGCATTTT.

The chain recombines TRBV7-9 with TRBJ1-5, with 8 bases that match TRBD1. The CDR3 extends over 15 amino acids. Germline-derived CDR1 and CDR2 are SEHNR and FQNEAQ (reference sequence). V lost 5 bases and J lost 3; bases outside the gene matches: 6. This CDR3 is CASSRGTGYNQPQHF. For the CDR3, the DNA is TGTGCCAGCAGCCGCGGGACAGGATACAATCAGCCCCAGCATTTT.

The table lists this clonotype with a few counts. V and J are TRBV15 and TRBJ1-1, with D perhaps TRBD1 (5 bases). CDR3 length equals 17 residues. Trimming pared 4 bases from V and 6 bases from J, leaving 24 bases between. Looked up from germline, CDR1 is LNHNV and CDR2 is YYDKDF (reference sequence). The CDR3 coding sequence is TGTGCCACCAGCACCGACCGGTGGCAGGGAGAAGTAGCTGAAGCTTTCTTT. This sequence encodes CATSTDRWQGEVAEAFF. The full variable domain, completed using reference TRBV15 and TRBJ1-1, is DAMVIQNPRYQVTQFGKPVTLSCSQTLNHNVMYWYQQKSSQAPKLLFHYYDKDFNNEADTPDNFQSRRPNTSFCFLDIRSPGLGDTAMYLCATSTDRWQGEVAEAFFGQGTRLTVV.

CDR3 sequence: CASSSGSVQETQYF. CDR3 DNA sequence: TGTGCCAGCAGCTCGGGGTCAGTCCAAGAGACCCAGTACTTC. The V gene is TRBV9, the J gene TRBJ2-5; maybe TRBD2 (5 bases). The ends were cut back, 4 bases at V and 1 base at J, with 11 bases in the middle. This CDR3 region has 14 residues. Per germline, CDR1 SGDLS and CDR2 YYNGEE.

This clonotype was found many times. The chain links TRBV6-5 to TRBJ2-5; 9 nucleotides match TRBD1. The length of the CDR3 is 16 residues. Germline assignment: CDR1 MNHEY and CDR2 SVGAGI. The J segment lost 4 bases and the V segment lost 4 bases, leaving 10 bases of the junction unmatched. CDR3 nucleotide sequence: TGTGCCAGCAGTTCCCGGGGGACAGGGCAGGGAGAGACCCAGTACTTC. Protein sequence: CASSSRGTGQGETQYF.

This clonotype was picked up many times. The V gene is TRBV27, the J gene TRBJ1-6; weak D call: TRBD1 (6 bases). V lost 3 bases and J 8 bases, leaving 11 bases between the germline ends. The CDR3 length is 14 residues. Germline CDR1 reads MNHEY; CDR2 reads SMNVEV (reference sequence). DNA of the CDR3: TGTGCCAGCAGTTTCACAGGGTTATATTCACCCCTCCACTTT. This sequence encodes CASSFTGLYSPLHF.

This clonotype occurred a few times. This chain uses TRBV6-2 or TRBV6-3 with TRBJ1-1; D gene unclear. The length of the CDR3 is 14 residues. Trimming pared 5 bases from V and 1 base from J, leaving 11 bases between. The germline CDR1 and CDR2 sequences are MNHEY and SVGEGT. CDR3: CASSNNGENTEAFF. The DNA for the CDR3 is TGTGCCAGCAGTAACAACGGCGAGAACACTGAAGCTTTCTTT.

The table lists this clonotype with a few counts. The rearrangement uses TRBV18 and TRBJ2-4; 7 bases fit TRBD1. The germline V gene encodes CDR1 KGHSH and CDR2 LQKENI. There are 15 residues in the CDR3. After removal of 2 bases from V and 7 bases from J, the junction contained 8 bases not matched to a gene. CDR3 amino acids: CASSPGTVGTNIQYF. CDR3 bases: TGTGCCAGCTCACCAGGGACAGTGGGAACGAACATTCAGTACTTC. The whole variable domain, filled in from reference TRBV18 and TRBJ2-4, reads NAGVMQNPRHLVRRRGQEARLRCSPMKGHSHVYWYRQLPEEGLKFMVYLQKENIIDESGMPKERFSAEFPKEGPSILRIQQVVRGDSAAYFCASSPGTVGTNIQYFGAGTRLSVL.

V gene TRBV19 combines with J gene TRBJ2-3; the D gene is possibly TRBD2 (6 bases). Per germline, CDR1 LNHDA and CDR2 SQIVND (reference sequence). This CDR3 has 18 amino acids. The V end was cut by 0 bases, the J end by 3 bases, with 19 bases between. The CDR3 loop reads CASSIDVLPGAQTDTQYF. The CDR3 DNA is TGTGCCAGTAGTATAGATGTACTCCCGGGAGCTCAAACAGATACGCAGTATTTT.

The V call is TRBV29-1, the J call TRBJ2-7; a possible D gene is TRBD2 (6 bases). Germline V lookup: CDR1 SQVTM, CDR2 ANQGSEA. The CDR3 has 13 amino acids. The ends were cut back, 4 bases at V and 0 bases at J, with 10 bases in the middle. The CDR3 here is CSVVAVSSYEQYF. CDR3 coding DNA: TGCAGCGTTGTAGCGGTGAGCTCCTACGAGCAGTACTTC.

This clonotype was observed a few times. In DNA, the CDR3 is TGTGCCAGCAGTGACCACCAGACAACTGGGGCCTACGAGCAGTACTTC. Translation gives CASSDHQTTGAYEQYF. V is TRBV25-1 and J is TRBJ2-7, with D uncertain. Germline V gene data show CDR1 as MGHDK and CDR2 as SYGVNS. V was trimmed by 3 bases and J by 2 bases, leaving 17 bases between them. This CDR3 spans 16 amino acids.

This clonotype was seen ten or more times. The chain links TRBV6-2 or TRBV6-3 to TRBJ1-5; the D is unclear. The CDR3 extends over 15 amino acids. The V end was cut by 2 bases, the J end by 1 base, with 9 bases between. Germline assignment: CDR1 MNHEY and CDR2 SVGEGT. This CDR3 is CASSYPAVSNQPQHF. CDR3 nucleotides: TGTGCCAGCAGTTACCCGGCAGTCAGCAATCAGCCCCAGCATTTT.

This clonotype came up many times. The gene calls are TRBV11-2 and TRBJ1-2; D is unresolved. V lost 5 bases and J lost 5, with 15 bases in between. This CDR3 is built from 14 residues. Per germline, CDR1 SGHAT and CDR2 FQNNGV. CDR3 region: CASSPEISIYGYTF. CDR3 nucleotides: TGTGCCAGCAGCCCCGAAATCTCGATTTATGGCTACACCTTC.

This clonotype was detected a few times. The chain has TRBV28 and TRBJ2-7; TRBD2 might be the D (5 bases). The V and J ends lost 2 bases and 0 bases respectively, with 14 bases between them. CDR3 length: 16 amino acids. Per the germline V gene, CDR1 is MDHEN and CDR2 is SYDVKM. This CDR3 reads CASSLGSSTPSYEQYF. CDR3 nucleotides: TGTGCCAGCAGTTTAGGGAGTTCTACCCCCTCCTACGAGCAGTACTTC.

This clonotype was picked up many times. This chain uses TRBV5-1 with TRBJ1-1, with TRBD1 identical over 9 bases. CDR3 size: 15 residues. With 4 bases clipped from V and 4 bases from J, the junction kept 8 bases outside the gene matches. The germline V gene has CDR1 SGHRS and CDR2 YFSETQ. Written as DNA, the CDR3 is TGCGCCAGCAGCCTGCCGGGACAGGGTACCACTGAAGCTTTCTTT. It codes for CASSLPGQGTTEAFF.

This chain uses TRBV6-1 with TRBJ2-7; 7 nucleotides match TRBD1. Germline V gene data show CDR1 as MNHNS and CDR2 as SASEGT. The CDR3 is 16 amino acids. With V trimmed by 0 bases and J by 4 bases, 9 bases remained unmatched. The CDR3 coding sequence is TGTGCCAGCAGTGAAGCGCGCGAAAGGGGGCGGTACGAGCAGTACTTC. Protein: CASSEARERGRYEQYF.

The CDR3 DNA sequence: TGTGCCAGCAGCAAACTCCGGGACAGGAAAAACACTGAAGCTTTCTTT. Its translation is CASSKLRDRKNTEAFF. V gene TRBV5-4 combines with J gene TRBJ1-1; 8 bases are shared with TRBD1. The ends lost 4 bases at V and 2 bases at J; junction bases unmatched: 10. The CDR3 is 16 residues long. Germline V gene data show CDR1 as SGHNT and CDR2 as YYREEE (reference sequence).

V gene TRBV4-1 combines with J gene TRBJ2-5; TRBD2 matches at 8 bases. The V segment lost 1 base and the J segment 0 bases; nucleotides outside the gene matches: 7. The CDR3 has 17 amino acids. The germline V gene has CDR1 MGHRA and CDR2 YSYEKL. The DNA of the CDR3 is TGCGCCAGCAGCCAAGGAACTAGCGGCCTAAACCAAGAGACCCAGTACTTC. Its protein is CASSQGTSGLNQETQYF.

This clonotype was counted only a few times. The chain combines TRBV29-1 with TRBJ1-1; D remains ambiguous. This CDR3 is built from 15 residues. The ends were cut back, 6 bases at V and 1 base at J, with 18 bases in the middle. Germline-derived CDR1 and CDR2 are SQVTM and ANQGSEA. CDR3 DNA: TGCAGCGTCTCCCACCTCCGGGCGGAGAACACTGAAGCTTTCTTT. It encodes CSVSHLRAENTEAFF.